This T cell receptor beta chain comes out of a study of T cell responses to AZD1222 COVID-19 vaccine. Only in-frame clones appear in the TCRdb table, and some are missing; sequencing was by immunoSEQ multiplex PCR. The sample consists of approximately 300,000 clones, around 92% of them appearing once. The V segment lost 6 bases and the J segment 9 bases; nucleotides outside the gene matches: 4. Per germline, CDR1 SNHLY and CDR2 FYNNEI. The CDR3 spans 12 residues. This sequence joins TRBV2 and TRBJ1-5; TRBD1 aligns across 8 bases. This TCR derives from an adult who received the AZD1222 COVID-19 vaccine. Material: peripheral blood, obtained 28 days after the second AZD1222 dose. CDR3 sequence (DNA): TGTGCCAGCAGAGACAGGGGTCCGCCCCAGCATTTT. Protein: CASRDRGPPQHF.